Given below is one TCR beta chain in context. Its antigen is as yet unknown. CDR3 length: 16 amino acids. The germline CDR1 and CDR2 sequences are MDHEN and SYDVKM. The junction had 7 bases not matched to a gene; V was cut back by 5 bases and J by 2 bases. The data were taken from a study of cytomegalovirus exposure and HLA in healthy donors. The study's findings and limits: Reportedly, cytomegalovirus status was diagnosed with high sensitivity and specificity.

The PCR made use of 60 Vbeta and 13 Jbeta primers. The protocol was immunoSEQ multiplex PCR, while the TCRdb copy is restricted to in-frame clones and leaves out a portion. The sample table includes roughly 80,000 clones. The clonotype originates from a girl aged 10 to 17 in good health and CMV-seropositive. Material for sequencing was PBMCs. The chain links TRBV28 to TRBJ2-1; 9 bases agree with TRBD1. The CDR3 nucleotides are TGTGCCAGCAGTCCCGCCGGGGACAGGGCCTACAATGAGCAGTTCTTC. It codes for CASSPAGDRAYNEQFF.